The text below deals with one T cell receptor beta chain. Its specificity is not known. The data stem from a study of T cell repertoires in cytomegalovirus infection. Overall study context: Signatures in public TCR beta sequences pointed to both CMV infection and matching HLA type. Study-level points and caveats: Accumulated public TCR beta family frequency recognized individuals carrying CMV together with the relevant HLA.

This CDR3 spans 16 amino acids. The ends lost 3 bases at V and 0 bases at J; junction bases unmatched: 3. Germline V CDR1 and CDR2: LNHDA, SQIVND (reference sequence). TCRdb independently ran MiXCR on the reads; one entry per CDR3 protein. This sample has some 100,000 distinct CDR3 sequences, with 20% to 30% found just once. Sequencing used CD8+ T cells from PBMCs. The receptor was derived from a human donor in good health (CMV status not recorded). Some clones in this sample may be carry-over from other donors' samples. The chain joins TRBV19 to TRBJ2-2; 8 bases are shared with TRBD1. The CDR3 bases are TGTGCCAGTAGTATCAAGACAGGGGCGAACACCGGGGAGCTGTTTTTT. The encoded protein is CASSIKTGANTGELFF.